A single count supports the clone carrying this T cell receptor (beta chain). Its target is unknown. The PCR was carried out with 60 Vbeta primers and 13 Jbeta primers. Only in-frame clones appear in the TCRdb table, and some are missing; sequencing was by immunoSEQ multiplex PCR. The sample holds about 150,000 clones, 84% seen once. The germline CDR1 and CDR2 sequences are MNHNY and SVGAGI (reference sequence). V lost 0 bases and J 11 bases, leaving 13 bases between the germline ends. The CDR3 is made up of 13 amino acids. The data derive from a study of cytomegalovirus exposure and HLA in healthy donors. Study-level findings and limits: TCR beta sequences reportedly predicted most subjects' HLA-A and HLA-B alleles accurately.

The specimen was PBMCs. The clonotype comes from a man younger than 35 in good health and CMV-seronegative. The V call is TRBV6-6, the J call TRBJ1-1; D unclear. The CDR3 sequence: CASSYSAYEAAFF. The CDR3 bases are TGTGCCAGCAGTTACTCGGCGTACGAGGCGGCTTTCTTT.